Each of the 4 T cell receptor beta chains below was sequenced from the same sample in a study of T cells in Graves' hyperthyroidism and ophthalmopathy. Using RNA transcripts as the source, TCR beta CDR3 regions were amplified. The HTBI set primed first-round TCR CDR3 RT-PCR. TCRdb re-analysed the multiplex PCR reads in MiXCR, keeping a single row per CDR3 protein. The sample lists roughly 500,000 distinct CDR3 sequences, approximately 24% occurring once. Sequenced sample: blood. These TCRs come from a woman between 25 and 40 years old with Graves' ophthalmopathy.

The CDR3 protein is CSVKESTYEQYF. The CDR3 DNA sequence: TGCAGCGTTAAGGAATCCACCTACGAGCAGTACTTC. The V and J genes are TRBV29-1 and TRBJ2-7; D uncertain. The CDR3 contains 12 residues. Trimming removed 5 bases at V and 2 bases at J, with 10 bases between. Per the germline V gene, CDR1 is SQVTM and CDR2 is ANQGSEA.

The chain joins TRBV7-2 to TRBJ2-5; 9 bases agree with TRBD2. The CDR3 runs to 14 residues. CDR1 is SGHTA and CDR2 is FQGNSA in the germline V gene. With V trimmed by 4 bases and J by 5 bases, 5 bases remained unmatched. This CDR3 is CASSSGTSYETQYF. The CDR3 region has the DNA TGTGCCAGCAGCTCCGGGACTAGCTACGAGACCCAGTACTTC.

This clonotype occurred many times. The J gene is TRBJ1-1, the V gene TRBV6-5, with D possibly being TRBD1 (5 bases). Trimming cost V 2 bases and J 1 base, with 17 bases left between them. CDR1 MNHEY and CDR2 SVGAGI come from the germline V gene. The CDR3 loop spans 17 amino acids. The CDR3, as DNA: TGTGCCAGCAGTTACGGTGGTGCGGGACCGACGAACACTGAAGCTTTCTTT. This gives the protein CASSYGGAGPTNTEAFF.

The chain is built from TRBV6-2 or TRBV6-3 and TRBJ1-2; D might be TRBD1 (5 bases). The CDR3 runs 13 residues. The V end lost 6 bases, the J end lost 7 bases, and 15 bases lay between the germline ends. From germline, CDR1 is MNHEY and CDR2 SVGEGT. The CDR3 region is CASSSGPTGGYTF. The CDR3, as DNA: TGTGCCAGCAGCTCAGGGCCAACGGGTGGCTACACCTTC.